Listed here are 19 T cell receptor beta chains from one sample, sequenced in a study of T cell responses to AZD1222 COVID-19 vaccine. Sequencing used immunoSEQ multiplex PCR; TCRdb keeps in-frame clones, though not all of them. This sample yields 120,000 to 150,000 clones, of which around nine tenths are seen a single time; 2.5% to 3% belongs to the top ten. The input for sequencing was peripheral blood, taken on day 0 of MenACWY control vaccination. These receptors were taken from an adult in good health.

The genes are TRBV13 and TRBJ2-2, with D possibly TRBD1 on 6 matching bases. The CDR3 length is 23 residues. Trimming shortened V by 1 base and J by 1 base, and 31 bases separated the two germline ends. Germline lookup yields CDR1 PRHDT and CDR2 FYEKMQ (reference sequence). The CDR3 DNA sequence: TGTGCCAGCAGCTTAGTTTCTCAATATTCATCTACGGAAGGGACACAGAACACCGGGGAGCTGTTTTTT. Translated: CASSLVSQYSSTEGTQNTGELFF.

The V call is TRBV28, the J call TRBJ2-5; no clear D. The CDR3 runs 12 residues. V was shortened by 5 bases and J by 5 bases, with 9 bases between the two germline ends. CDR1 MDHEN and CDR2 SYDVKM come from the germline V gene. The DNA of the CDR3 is TGTGCCAGCAGTATCAATGGGGAGACCCAGTACTTC. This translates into CASSINGETQYF.

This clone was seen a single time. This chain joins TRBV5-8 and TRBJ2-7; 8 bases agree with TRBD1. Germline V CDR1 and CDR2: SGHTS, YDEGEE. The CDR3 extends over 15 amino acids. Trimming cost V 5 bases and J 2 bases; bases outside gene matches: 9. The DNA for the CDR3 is TGTGCCAGCAGACTCGGACAGGGAACAGCCTACGAGCAGTACTTC. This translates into CASRLGQGTAYEQYF.

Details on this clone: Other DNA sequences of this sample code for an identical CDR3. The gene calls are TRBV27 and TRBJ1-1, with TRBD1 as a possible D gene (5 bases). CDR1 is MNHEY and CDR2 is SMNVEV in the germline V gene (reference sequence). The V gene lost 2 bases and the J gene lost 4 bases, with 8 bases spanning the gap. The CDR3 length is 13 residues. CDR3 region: CASSLRGSTEAFF. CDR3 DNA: TGTGCCAGCAGTTTAAGGGGAAGCACTGAAGCTTTCTTT.

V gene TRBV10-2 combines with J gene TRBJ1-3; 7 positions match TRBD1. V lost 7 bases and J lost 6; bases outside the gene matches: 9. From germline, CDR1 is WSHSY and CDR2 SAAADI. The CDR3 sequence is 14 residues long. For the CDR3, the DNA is TGCGCCAGCATCCTCGGACAGGCTGCAAACACCATATATTTT. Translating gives CASILGQAANTIYF.

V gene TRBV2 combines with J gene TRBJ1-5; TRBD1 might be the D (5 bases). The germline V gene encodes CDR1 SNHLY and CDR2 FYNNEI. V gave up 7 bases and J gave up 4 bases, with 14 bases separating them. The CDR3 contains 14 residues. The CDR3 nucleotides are TGTGCCAGCAACAAGGACACCGTTAATCAGCCCCAGCATTTT. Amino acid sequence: CASNKDTVNQPQHF.

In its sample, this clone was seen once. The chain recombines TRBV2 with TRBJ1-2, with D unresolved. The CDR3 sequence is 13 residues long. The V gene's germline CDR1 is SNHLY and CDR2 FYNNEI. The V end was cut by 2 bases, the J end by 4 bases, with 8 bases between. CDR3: CASSETLGYGYTF. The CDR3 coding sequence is TGTGCCAGCAGTGAAACGTTAGGCTATGGCTACACCTTC.

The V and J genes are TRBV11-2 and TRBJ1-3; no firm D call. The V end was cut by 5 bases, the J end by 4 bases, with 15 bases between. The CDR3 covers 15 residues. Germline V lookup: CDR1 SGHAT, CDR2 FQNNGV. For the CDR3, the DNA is TGTGCCAGCAGCCAGGCGAGTTCTGTGGGAAACACCATATATTTT. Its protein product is CASSQASSVGNTIYF.

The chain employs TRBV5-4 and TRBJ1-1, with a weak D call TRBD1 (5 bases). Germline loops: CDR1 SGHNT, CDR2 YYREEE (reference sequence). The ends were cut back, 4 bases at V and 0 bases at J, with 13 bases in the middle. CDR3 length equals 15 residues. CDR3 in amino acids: CASSQGMGVNTEAFF. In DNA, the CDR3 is TGTGCCAGCAGCCAGGGTATGGGGGTGAACACTGAAGCTTTCTTT. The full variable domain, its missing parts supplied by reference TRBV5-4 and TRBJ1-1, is ETGVTQSPTHLIKTRGQQVTLRCSSQSGHNTVSWYQQALGQGPQFIFQYYREEENGRGNFPPRFSGLQFPNYSSELNVNALELDDSALYLCASSQGMGVNTEAFFGQGTRLTVV.

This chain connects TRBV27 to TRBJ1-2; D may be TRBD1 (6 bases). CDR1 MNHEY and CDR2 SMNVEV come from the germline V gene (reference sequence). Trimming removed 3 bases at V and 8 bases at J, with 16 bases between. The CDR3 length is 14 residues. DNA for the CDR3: TGTGCCAGCAGTTTCTCGGACAGAACATACGGCTACACCTTC. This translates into CASSFSDRTYGYTF.

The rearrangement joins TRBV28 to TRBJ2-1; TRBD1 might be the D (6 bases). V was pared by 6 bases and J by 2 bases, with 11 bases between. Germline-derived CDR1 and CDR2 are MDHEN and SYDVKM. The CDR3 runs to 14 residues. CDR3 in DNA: TGTGCCAGCAGCGAGGGGGTGGCCTACAATGAGCAGTTCTTC. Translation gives CASSEGVAYNEQFF.

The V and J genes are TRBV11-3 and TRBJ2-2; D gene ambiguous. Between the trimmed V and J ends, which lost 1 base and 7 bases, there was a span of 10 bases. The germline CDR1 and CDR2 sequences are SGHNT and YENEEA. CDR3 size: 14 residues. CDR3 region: CASSLGSSSGELFF. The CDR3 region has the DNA TGTGCCAGCAGCTTAGGCTCCTCAAGCGGGGAGCTGTTTTTT. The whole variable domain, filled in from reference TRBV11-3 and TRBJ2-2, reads EAGVVQSPRYKIIEKKQPVAFWCNPISGHNTLYWYLQNLGQGPELLIRYENEEAVDDSQLPKDRFSAERLKGVDSTLKIQPAELGDSAVYLCASSLGSSSGELFFGEGSRLTVL.

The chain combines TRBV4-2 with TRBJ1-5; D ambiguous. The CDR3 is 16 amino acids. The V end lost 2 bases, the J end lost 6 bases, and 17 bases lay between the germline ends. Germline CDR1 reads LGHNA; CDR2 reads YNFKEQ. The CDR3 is CASSQSAADRAQPQHF. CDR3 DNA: TGTGCCAGCAGCCAAAGCGCGGCGGACCGGGCTCAGCCCCAGCATTTT.

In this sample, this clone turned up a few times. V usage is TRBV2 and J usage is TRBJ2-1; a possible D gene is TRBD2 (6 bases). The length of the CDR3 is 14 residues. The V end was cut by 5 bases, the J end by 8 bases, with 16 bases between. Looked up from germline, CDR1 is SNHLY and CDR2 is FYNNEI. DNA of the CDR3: TGTGCCAGCAGTCCCATAGCCGGGGGTGATGAGCAGTTCTTC. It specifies CASSPIAGGDEQFF.

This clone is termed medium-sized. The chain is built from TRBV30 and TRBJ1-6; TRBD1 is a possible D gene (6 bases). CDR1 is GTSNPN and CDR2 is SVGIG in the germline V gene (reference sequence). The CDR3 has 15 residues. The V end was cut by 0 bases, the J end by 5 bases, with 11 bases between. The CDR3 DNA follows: TGTGCCTGGAGTGTACAGGGTCAGGATAATTCACCCCTCCACTTT. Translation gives CAWSVQGQDNSPLHF.

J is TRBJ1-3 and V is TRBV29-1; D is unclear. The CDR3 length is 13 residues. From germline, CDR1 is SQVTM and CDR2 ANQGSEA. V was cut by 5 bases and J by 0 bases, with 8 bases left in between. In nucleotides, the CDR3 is TGCAGCGTTCAACGGGACTCTGGAAACACCATATATTTT. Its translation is CSVQRDSGNTIYF.

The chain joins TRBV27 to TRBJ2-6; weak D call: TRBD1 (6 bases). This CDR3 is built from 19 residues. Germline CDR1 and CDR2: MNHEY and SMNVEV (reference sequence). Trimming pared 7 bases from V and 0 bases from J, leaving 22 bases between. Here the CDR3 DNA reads TGTGCCAGCAAAACTCAATACAGGGCCGGAGGCTCTGGGGCCAACGTCCTGACTTTC. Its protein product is CASKTQYRAGGSGANVLTF.

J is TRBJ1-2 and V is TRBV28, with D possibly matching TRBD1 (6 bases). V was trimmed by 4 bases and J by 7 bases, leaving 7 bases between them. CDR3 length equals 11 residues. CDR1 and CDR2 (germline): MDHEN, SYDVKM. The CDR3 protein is CASSSGAGYTF. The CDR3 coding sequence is TGTGCCAGCAGTTCAGGGGCTGGCTACACCTTC.

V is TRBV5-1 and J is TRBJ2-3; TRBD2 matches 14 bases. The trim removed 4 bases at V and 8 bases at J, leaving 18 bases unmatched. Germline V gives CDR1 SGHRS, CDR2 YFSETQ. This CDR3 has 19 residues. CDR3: CASSSPGTSGGRPQPTQYF. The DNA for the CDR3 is TGCGCCAGCAGCAGTCCCGGGACTAGCGGGGGACGCCCACAGCCTACGCAGTATTTT.